These T cell receptor beta chains were read from a single sample in a study of T cell changes during pregnancy in multiple sclerosis. Generated by immunoSEQ multiplex PCR, the TCRdb table keeps only in-frame clones and is missing some. The table records 40,000 or so clones, about 94% of them present only once. Here the sequenced sample was CD8+ T cells from peripheral blood mononuclear cells, taken in the third trimester of pregnancy. The receptors originated from a female donor with multiple sclerosis, enrolled in a pregnancy study. Both conserved end residues are part of each CDR3.

j_gene: TRBJ1-1; v_gene: TRBV28; CDR3aa: CASSFRGGSEAFF
j_gene: TRBJ2-5; v_gene: TRBV7-9; CDR3aa: CASTPLGLQETQYF
j_gene: TRBJ1-5; v_gene: TRBV27; CDR3aa: CASSLRTGGVKGQPQHF
j_gene: TRBJ2-1; v_gene: TRBV19; CDR3aa: CASSIGGRGYNEQFF
j_gene: TRBJ2-7; v_gene: TRBV27; CDR3aa: CASSLSSYYEQYF
j_gene: TRBJ2-5; v_gene: TRBV19; CDR3aa: CARLTGPGETQYF
j_gene: TRBJ2-5; v_gene: TRBV4-1; CDR3aa: CASSQDRTGGGETQYF
j_gene: TRBJ2-5; v_gene: TRBV7-9; CDR3aa: CASSPGTSDQETQYF
j_gene: TRBJ1-5; v_gene: TRBV27; CDR3aa: CASSLSGVNQPQHF
j_gene: TRBJ2-7; v_gene: TRBV2; CDR3aa: CASSTYRDRETSGGSDEQYF
j_gene: TRBJ2-2; v_gene: TRBV19; CDR3aa: CASSIDQGSTGELFF
j_gene: TRBJ2-2; v_gene: TRBV29-1; CDR3aa: CSVEDGATLAGELFF
j_gene: TRBJ1-5; v_gene: TRBV5-1; CDR3aa: CASSPWGGQPQHF
j_gene: TRBJ1-2; v_gene: TRBV10-2; CDR3aa: CASSESRTVLDTF
j_gene: TRBJ2-7; v_gene: TRBV29-1; CDR3aa: CSVETGGEYEQYF
j_gene: TRBJ2-7; v_gene: TRBV28; CDR3aa: CASRLRGERYEQYF
j_gene: TRBJ2-1; v_gene: TRBV5-1; CDR3aa: CASSLPTGTSGNGEQFF
j_gene: TRBJ1-3; v_gene: TRBV4-3; CDR3aa: CASSQARTGGSGNTIYF
j_gene: TRBJ2-7; v_gene: TRBV9; CDR3aa: CASSVGDSGSYEQYF
j_gene: TRBJ2-7; v_gene: TRBV5-4; CDR3aa: CASSFGRGPYEQYF
j_gene: TRBJ1-2; v_gene: TRBV29-1; CDR3aa: CSVQGEGYGYTF
j_gene: TRBJ2-3; v_gene: TRBV6-6; CDR3aa: CAVLPGLADTDTQYF
j_gene: TRBJ1-1; v_gene: TRBV9; CDR3aa: CASSAETTGLSTEAFF
j_gene: TRBJ1-1; v_gene: TRBV7-9; CDR3aa: CASSLGGVNTEAFF
j_gene: TRBJ2-4; v_gene: TRBV28; CDR3aa: CASSANSGTSGKWDGF
j_gene: TRBJ2-1; v_gene: TRBV27; CDR3aa: CASSWTSGAYNEQFF
j_gene: TRBJ2-2; v_gene: TRBV5-6; CDR3aa: CASSTGHLNTGELFF
j_gene: TRBJ2-5; v_gene: TRBV28; CDR3aa: CASIAGQGAGETQYF
j_gene: TRBJ2-1; v_gene: TRBV27; CDR3aa: CASSLSRGNEQFF
j_gene: TRBJ2-7; v_gene: TRBV28; CDR3aa: CASRSSGRTSYEQYF
j_gene: TRBJ1-2; v_gene: TRBV28; CDR3aa: CASSLLGTGNNYGYTF
j_gene: TRBJ1-5; v_gene: TRBV19; CDR3aa: CASSIYDGGYNQPQHF
j_gene: TRBJ2-3; v_gene: TRBV27; CDR3aa: CASSTSGSTDTQYF
j_gene: TRBJ2-7; v_gene: TRBV27; CDR3aa: CASSPNQPSYHEQYF
j_gene: TRBJ2-1; v_gene: TRBV28; CDR3aa: CASEGESNEQFF